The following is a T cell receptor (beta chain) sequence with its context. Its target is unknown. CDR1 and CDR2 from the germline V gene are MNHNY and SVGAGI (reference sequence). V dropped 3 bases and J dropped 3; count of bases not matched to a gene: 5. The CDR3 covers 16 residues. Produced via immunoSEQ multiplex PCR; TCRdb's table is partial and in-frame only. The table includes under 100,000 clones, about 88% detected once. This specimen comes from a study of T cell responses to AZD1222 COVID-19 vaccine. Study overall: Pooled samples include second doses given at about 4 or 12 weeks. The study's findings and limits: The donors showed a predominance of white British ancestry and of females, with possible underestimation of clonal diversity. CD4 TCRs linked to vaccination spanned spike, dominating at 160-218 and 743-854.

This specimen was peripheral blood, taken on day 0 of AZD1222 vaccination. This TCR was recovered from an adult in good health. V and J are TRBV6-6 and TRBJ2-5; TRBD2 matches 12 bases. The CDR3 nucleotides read TGTGCCAGCAGTTATCCCGCTAGCGGGGGGGAAGAGACCCAGTACTTC. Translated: CASSYPASGGEETQYF.